This T cell receptor beta chain stems from a study of PD-1 blockade in classical Hodgkin lymphoma. The assay was immunoSEQ multiplex PCR, and TCRdb's table has in-frame clones only and misses some. The data show 25,000 to 35,000 clones, with approximately 70% seen just once and 20% to 30% held by the top ten. Every single patient, without exception, relapsed after autologous stem cell transplantation, and brentuximab vedotin exposure varied. Germline V CDR1 and CDR2: KGHSH, LQKENI. The CDR3 totals 15 residues. Trimming removed 3 bases at V and 4 bases at J, with 15 bases between. This chain uses TRBV18 with TRBJ2-5; tentative D call: TRBD2 (6 bases). This specimen was peripheral blood mononuclear cells (PBMCs), taken before the second cycle of nivolumab. This TCR came from a human donor with classical Hodgkin lymphoma. The DNA of the CDR3 is TGTGCCAGCTCACCGCGTCCTTGGGGAGGAGAGACCCAGTACTTC. This codes for CASSPRPWGGETQYF.